One sample yielded the 4 T cell receptor beta chains listed below, sequenced in a study of regulatory T cells in long-lasting Graves disease. iRepertoire HTBI primers and Arm-PCR of CDR3 regions built TCR beta libraries. TCRdb reanalysed the multiplex PCR reads using MiXCR and keeps one entry per CDR3 protein. The sample carries about 470,000 distinct CDR3 sequences, about a fifth recorded once. Stated time point: persistent/refractory GD, antithyroid drugs over 5 years with positive TRAb. PBMC-extracted RNA yielded the TCR library. This specimen was peripheral blood mononuclear cells (PBMCs), taken when the disease was refractory, from a patient treated with antithyroid drugs. These receptors originate from a female donor with Graves disease.

This clonotype was seen ten or more times. This chain uses TRBV11-2 with TRBJ2-7; D is unclear. CDR3 length: 17 residues. CDR1 is SGHAT and CDR2 is FQNNGV in the germline V gene. Trimming shortened V by 1 base and J by 0 bases, and 16 bases separated the two germline ends. CDR3 sequence reads: CASSLVTGLSSSYEQYF. The CDR3 region has the DNA TGTGCCAGCAGCTTAGTTACCGGATTAAGCTCCTCCTACGAGCAGTACTTC.

V and J are TRBV4-1 and TRBJ1-1; D ambiguous. Germline V gives CDR1 MGHRA, CDR2 YSYEKL. This CDR3 comprises 14 residues. V was shortened by 1 base and J by 1 base, with 7 bases between the two germline ends. The CDR3 spells CASSQVGGNTEAFF. The CDR3 nucleotides read TGCGCCAGCAGCCAAGTGGGAGGGAACACTGAAGCTTTCTTT.

The chain joins TRBV9 to TRBJ2-2; 7 bases align to TRBD1. From germline, CDR1 is SGDLS and CDR2 YYNGEE. CDR3 size: 15 residues. The trim removed 3 bases at V and 4 bases at J, leaving 6 bases unmatched. The chain's CDR3 is CASSAEGATTGELFF. The CDR3 region has the DNA TGTGCCAGCAGCGCCGAGGGGGCTACCACCGGGGAGCTGTTTTTT.

This chain joins TRBV6-2 or TRBV6-3 and TRBJ2-4, with TRBD2 identical over 8 bases. This CDR3 has 15 residues. Germline V gene data show CDR1 as MNHEY and CDR2 as SVGEGT. The V gene end was trimmed by 8 bases and the J gene end by 5 bases; junction bases not matched to a gene: 11. CDR3 bases: TGTGCCAGCCGGGAGGGAGGGCCGAGGGAAAACATTCAGTACTTC. This gives the protein CASREGGPRENIQYF.